The T cell receptor beta chain under discussion was sequenced for a study of regulatory T cells in long-lasting Graves disease. Study-wide results and limits: Repertoires from persistent disease leaned toward TRBV28, TRBJ1-2 and TRBJ2-5. Fewer public clonotypes were shared by new patients (approximately 970) than by persistent patients (fewer than 3,000).

V was clipped by 6 bases and J by 0 bases, with 6 bases between them. The CDR3 has 13 amino acids. Per germline, CDR1 MNHEY and CDR2 SVGEGT. Notes on this clonotype: Its antigen is as yet unknown.

As for time point: newly diagnosed GD, antithyroid drugs for less than 3 months. Preparation of the TCR library used RNA extracted from PBMCs. Approximately 10-milliliter peripheral blood samples went into EDTA tubes. CDR3-region Arm-PCR and iRepertoire HTBI primers produced the TCR beta libraries. Per the original data handling: Samples revealed roughly 60 TRBV and 11 to 15 TRBJ segments. From the multiplex PCR reads, TCRdb called clonotypes with MiXCR, one entry per CDR3 protein. These V and J calls are TCRdb output, not the study's own analysis. The table records about 300,000 distinct CDR3 sequences, over 15% of them present only once.

The TCR sequence derives from a female donor with Graves disease. This sample comprised peripheral blood mononuclear cells (PBMCs), obtained at new diagnosis, from a patient treated with antithyroid drugs. V is TRBV6-2 or TRBV6-3 and J is TRBJ1-3; D not resolved. The CDR3 here is CASRQYSGNTIYF. The CDR3 nucleotides read TGTGCCAGCAGACAGTACTCTGGAAACACCATATATTTT.